Sequencing of this T cell receptor beta chain was carried out in a study of cytomegalovirus exposure and HLA in healthy donors. Study-level information: From donors who were HLA-typed, an early data release held around 85 million unique TCRs. Study-level findings and limits: The authors later linked a missense DCLRE1C variant to TCR beta V- and J-gene trimming. An assumption of roughly uniform sequencing depth across donors underlay the presence/absence analyses.

As regards this clone: The antigen is undetermined.

Germline CDR1 is SGHVS and CDR2 is FQNEAQ. The V end lost 5 bases, the J end lost 2 bases, and 10 bases lay between the germline ends. The CDR3 covers 13 residues. It was with 60 Vbeta and 13 Jbeta primers that the PCR ran. Data came from immunoSEQ multiplex PCR; TCRdb stores just in-frame clones and leaves some out. This table holds about 160,000 clones, 65% to 85% found once. The clonotype originates from a woman in her 50s in good health and CMV-seropositive. The chain uses TRBV7-8 and TRBJ2-7; D is uncertain. Material: PBMCs. The DNA for the CDR3 is TGTGCCAGCAGCCCCGAGATTGCCTACGAGCAGTACTTC. Protein product: CASSPEIAYEQYF. Based on the CDR3 plus reference TRBV7-8 and TRBJ2-7, the full variable domain is GAGVSQSPRYKVAKRGQDVALRCDPISGHVSLFWYQQALGQGPEFLTYFQNEAQLDKSGLPSDRFFAERPEGSVSTLKIQRTQQEDSAVYLCASSPEIAYEQYFGPGTRLTVT.